This T cell receptor beta chain was captured in a study of regulatory T cells in long-lasting Graves disease (dated by TCRdb to the early 2020s). Context from the whole study: To count as having persistent Graves' disease, a patient had to have received antithyroid drug treatment for over 5 years with TSH receptor autoantibodies remaining persistently positive. The study took place in China and was registered as a clinical trial. Antithyroid drugs had been taken for approximately 10 years on average by persistent Graves' disease patients in the clinical cohort. A total of roughly 33 samples underwent TCR sequencing: some 13 from persistent and roughly 20 from newly diagnosed Graves' disease patients. This study used TCR sequencing and RNA sequencing of peripheral blood to compare persistent Graves' disease patients against newly diagnosed Graves' disease patients.

In the paper's terms, the time point label means: persistent/refractory GD, antithyroid drugs over 5 years with positive TRAb. For both TCR sequencing and RNA sequencing, RNA was extracted from PBMCs using TRIzol. The diagnosis of Graves' disease followed American Thyroid Association guidelines. Patients for the study were recruited at an endocrinology department in Xi'an, China. Each patient gave approximately 10 milliliters of peripheral blood, collected in an EDTA anticoagulant tube. Ficoll Paque Plus density gradient separation was used to isolate PBMCs, and no additional T cell sorting was done. RNA quality was checked with an Agilent 2100 Bioanalyzer and agarose gel, and concentration with a NanoDrop 2000. The receptor library was made with multiplex PCR. The data were produced on an Illumina HiSeq 4000. To build TCR beta libraries, CDR3 regions were amplified by Arm-PCR using iRepertoire HTBI primers. Before sequencing, the PCR products went through gel purification. In the paper's pipeline: Gene usage analysis of CDR3 amino acid clonotypes used the 62 TRBV and 14 to 15 TRBJ segments found across samples. COPE and FqMerger were used to merge filtered high-quality paired reads into contigs. BLAST was used to align contigs to IMGT TRBV, TRBD and TRBJ reference genes, and CDR3 was defined according to IMGT. Clonotypes above 0.1% frequency were classified as highly expanded clones. Shannon entropy served as the measure of repertoire diversity, while the Gini coefficient captured V-J evenness. Clonotypes shared by more than one individual were considered public. The raw public data were reprocessed by TCRdb itself: fastp quality trimming at Q25, MiXCR clonotype calling, in-frame beta chains only. Under each unique CDR3 protein, matching rows form one entry showing the most common genes and DNA. What appears here as the V and J calls and clone size reflects TCRdb's work, not the paper's. The sample has about 470,000 distinct CDR3 sequences on record, about a fifth of them singletons. Approximately 7.8% of the sample is in the top ten clones.

V is cut by 2 bases and J by 1 base, and the space between the germline ends is 8 bases. According to the germline V gene (reference sequence), CDR1 reads DFQATT and CDR2 reads SNEGSKA. The CDR3 covers 13 residues, taking in both the cysteine and the phenylalanine. Just CDR3 DNA is preserved here, 39 bases in frame from base 1. What the authors observed across the whole study: Lower TCR Shannon entropy and fewer highly expanded clones were observed in persistent Graves' disease patients than in newly diagnosed patients, which suggested clonal expansion. The authors acknowledged the small sample size as a limitation that may reduce accuracy. Patients with persistent disease shared more public clonotypes (about 2,700) than newly diagnosed patients did (roughly 970). Because the primary lesion, thyroid tissue, could not be accessed, the study looked at peripheral blood alone. Preferential use of TRBV28, TRBJ1-2 and TRBJ2-5 was observed in persistent disease, whereas TRBV20-1 and TRBJ2-1 were favored in newly diagnosed disease. Sequencing and analysis were limited to the TCR beta chain.

Turning to this clonotype: Its recognized antigen is unknown. Per-base quality was not reported, and no clone a single base away is much larger than it.

The sequences come from peripheral blood mononuclear cells (PBMCs), collected when the disease was refractory, from a patient treated with antithyroid drugs. This clonotype was obtained from a female donor with Graves disease. The sequence is built from TRBV20-1 and TRBJ1-1, with the D segment identity uncertain. The base sequence is TGCAGTGCTAGAACCTGGGGGAACACTGAAGCTTTCTTT. Its protein product is CSARTWGNTEAFF.